Below, one TCR beta chain is given with its context. The same CDR3 also results from other DNA sequences found in this sample. The sample originates from a study of blood T cell repertoires in COVID-19. The CDR3 covers 15 residues. Per germline, CDR1 SGHRS and CDR2 YFSETQ. Between the trimmed V and J ends, which lost 0 bases and 2 bases, there was a span of 11 bases. Data came from immunoSEQ multiplex PCR; TCRdb stores just in-frame clones and leaves some out. The table shows around 95,000 clones, with almost 80% occurring only once. The chain uses TRBV5-1 and TRBJ1-1; D perhaps matches TRBD1 (5 bases). This receptor was identified in a man aged 70 or older with active or convalescent COVID-19. The sequencing input was peripheral blood. The CDR3 DNA reads as TGCGCCAGCAGCTTGGCCGGAGGGGTAAACACTGAAGCTTTCTTT. Protein: CASSLAGGVNTEAFF.